A single sample is the source of the 10 T cell receptor beta chains below, sequenced in a study of T cells in Graves' hyperthyroidism and ophthalmopathy. The CDR3 regions of TCR beta were amplified from RNA transcripts. A first-round RT-PCR of the TCR CDR3 used the HTBI primer set. TCRdb recomputed calls from the multiplex PCR reads with MiXCR, one row per CDR3 protein. Altogether roughly 700,000 distinct CDR3 sequences are present, around a third being singletons, with the ten largest covering approximately 31%. The sequenced sample consisted of blood. The receptors were sampled from a woman in her forties with Graves' hyperthyroidism.

The chain uses TRBV7-2 and TRBJ2-7, with D possibly being TRBD1 (6 bases). The V gene's germline CDR1 is SGHTA and CDR2 FQGNSA. The CDR3 length is 15 residues. V gave up 1 base and J gave up 7 bases, with 17 bases separating them. The CDR3 DNA sequence: TGTGCCAGCAGCTTAGACAGGGACACCTACAATGAGCAGTACTTC. It translates to CASSLDRDTYNEQYF.

The rearrangement uses TRBV14 and TRBJ2-2, with 8 positions matching TRBD1. The CDR3 is made up of 16 amino acids. The V gene's germline CDR1 is SGHDN and CDR2 FVKESK. The ends lost 1 base at V and 7 bases at J; junction bases unmatched: 8. Written as DNA, the CDR3 is TGTGCCAGCAGCCAAGTCGGGACAGGTCATTACGGGGAGCTGTTTTTT. It translates to CASSQVGTGHYGELFF.

This clonotype was picked up a small number of times. This sequence joins TRBV12-5 and TRBJ2-7; D is uncertain. This CDR3 contains 12 residues. V was trimmed by 3 bases and J by 7 bases, leaving 10 bases between them. In germline, CDR1 is LGHNT, CDR2 FRNRAP. Written as DNA, the CDR3 is TGTGCTAGTGGTTTTAAGGTTGGGGAGCAGTACTTC. Amino acid sequence: CASGFKVGEQYF.

The chain has TRBV5-1 and TRBJ1-5; 7 positions agree with TRBD1. The CDR3 spans 14 residues. V lost 4 bases, J lost 7 bases, and 8 bases stayed unmatched. Germline assignment: CDR1 SGHRS and CDR2 YFSETQ. The CDR3 loop reads CASSPEGAGQPQHF. DNA of the CDR3: TGCGCCAGCAGCCCGGAGGGGGCAGGGCAGCCCCAGCATTTT.

J is TRBJ2-2 and V is TRBV6-5; possibly TRBD1 for D (6 bases). V lost 0 bases, J lost 3 bases, and 17 bases lay in between. The length of the CDR3 is 18 residues. Germline CDR1 reads MNHEY; CDR2 reads SVGAGI. The CDR3 loop is CASSYSTGTRTDTGELFF. CDR3 sequence (DNA): TGTGCCAGCAGTTACTCGACAGGTACCCGTACGGACACCGGGGAGCTGTTTTTT.

This clonotype was seen repeatedly, ten times or more. J is TRBJ1-3 and V is TRBV7-8, with D uncertain. This CDR3 has 15 residues. Trimming removed 2 bases at V and 2 bases at J, with 10 bases between. Looked up from germline, CDR1 is SGHVS and CDR2 is FQNEAQ. The CDR3 coding sequence is TGTGCCAGCAGCTTATCGGGAACAACTGGAAACACCATATATTTT. It is translated as CASSLSGTTGNTIYF. The whole variable domain, remainder taken from reference TRBV7-8 and TRBJ1-3, is GAGVSQSPRYKVAKRGQDVALRCDPISGHVSLFWYQQALGQGPEFLTYFQNEAQLDKSGLPSDRFFAERPEGSVSTLKIQRTQQEDSAVYLCASSLSGTTGNTIYFGEGSWLTVV.

This clonotype was detected a few times. This chain connects TRBV5-6 to TRBJ2-7; 7 positions match TRBD1. The germline V gene encodes CDR1 SGHDT and CDR2 YYEEEE. The CDR3 runs to 14 residues. V gave up 3 bases and J gave up 0 bases; unmatched junction bases: 3. The CDR3: CASSWGTVSYEQYF. The CDR3 DNA reads TGTGCCAGCAGCTGGGGGACAGTCTCCTACGAGCAGTACTTC.

This sequence joins TRBV29-1 and TRBJ1-3; D is ambiguous. There are 12 residues in the CDR3. Germline-derived CDR1 and CDR2 are SQVTM and ANQGSEA. The V and J ends lost 8 bases and 0 bases respectively, with 8 bases between them. The CDR3 is CSHRFSGNTIYF. Written as DNA, the CDR3 is TGCAGCCACCGATTCTCTGGAAACACCATATATTTT.

This clonotype was seen a handful of times. Mismatch with germline at one junction end may stem from a read error. The chain carries TRBV13 and TRBJ1-5, with D perhaps matching TRBD1 (6 bases). Germline CDR1 is PRHDT and CDR2 is FYEKMQ (reference sequence). The CDR3 sequence is 15 residues long. In nucleotides, the CDR3 is TGTGCCAGCAGTTTAGGGGGTTTGGACAATCAGCCCCAGCATTTT. Translation gives CASSLGGLDNQPQHF. Supplemented by reference TRBV13 and TRBJ1-5, the full variable domain reads AAGVIQSPRHLIKEKRETATLKCYPIPRHDTVYWYQQGPGQDPQFLISFYEKMQSDKGSIPDRFSAQQFSDYHSELNMSSLELGDSALYFCASSLGGLDNQPQHFGDGTRLSIL.

The CDR3 protein is CASSFVTSASYEQYF. The CDR3 coding sequence is TGTGCCAGCAGTTTCGTGACTAGCGCCTCCTACGAGCAGTACTTC. The V and J genes are TRBV12-3 or TRBV12-4 and TRBJ2-7; TRBD2 agrees at 8 bases. Trimming took 3 bases from V and 0 from J; bases not matched to a gene: 4. The CDR3 runs to 15 residues.